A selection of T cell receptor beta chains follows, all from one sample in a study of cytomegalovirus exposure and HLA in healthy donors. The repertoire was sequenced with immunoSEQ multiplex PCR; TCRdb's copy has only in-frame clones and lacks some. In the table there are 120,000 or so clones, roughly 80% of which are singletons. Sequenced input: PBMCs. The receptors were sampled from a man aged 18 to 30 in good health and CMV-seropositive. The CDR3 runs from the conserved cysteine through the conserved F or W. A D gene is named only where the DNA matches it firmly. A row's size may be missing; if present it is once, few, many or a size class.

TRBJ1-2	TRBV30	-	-	TGTGCCTGGAGTGTACTCTACGGCTACACCTTC	CAWSVLYGYTF
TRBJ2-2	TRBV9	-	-	TGTGCCAGCAGCGGAGGAGAGGTCTCCGGGGAGCTGTTTTTT	CASSGGEVSGELFF
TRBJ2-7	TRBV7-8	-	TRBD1	TGTGCCAGCAGCTCGAGGACAGGGGTATACGAGCAGTACTTC	CASSSRTGVYEQYF
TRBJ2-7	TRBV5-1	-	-	TGCGCCAGCAGCTTAGCAGGGGCCGTAGAGCAGTACTTC	CASSLAGAVEQYF
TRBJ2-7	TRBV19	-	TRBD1	TGTGCCAGTAGTCTCCGGGCCGGGACAGACACCTACGAGCAGTACTTC	CASSLRAGTDTYEQYF
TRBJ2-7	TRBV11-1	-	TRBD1	TGTGCCAGCAGCCGGACAGGGGTCTACGAGCAGTACTTC	CASSRTGVYEQYF
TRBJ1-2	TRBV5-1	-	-	TGCGCCAGCAGTACGGAGGGCAGCCCTGTATCAAATGGCTACACCTTC	CASSTEGSPVSNGYTF
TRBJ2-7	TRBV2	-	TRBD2	TGTGCCAGCAGCCTAGCGGGGGGGCTCTCCTACGAGCAGTACTTC	CASSLAGGLSYEQYF
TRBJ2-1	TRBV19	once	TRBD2	TGTGCCAGTAGTATTACTAGCGGGAGGGCCAATGAGCAGTTCTTC	CASSITSGRANEQFF
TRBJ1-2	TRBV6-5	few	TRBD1	TGTGCCAGCAGTTACGTAAGGACAGGGGGCTCCTATGGCTACACCTTC	CASSYVRTGGSYGYTF